This TCR beta chain was recorded in a study of long-term antiretroviral therapy in people with HIV (dated by TCRdb to between 2020 and 2023). As for the study more broadly: Collection of the earliest samples took place about a decade ahead of the 2015 WHO recommendation for immediate ART, at a time when ART was typically delayed until CD4 counts fell. No cross-contamination during QIAcube processing was shown when test extractions of a monoclonal T-cell line were performed alongside about 33 polyclonal samples. The cohort contributed about 200 cryopreserved PBMC samples from 30 adults with confirmed HIV infection, collected serially over a mean of about six years (range 1-12). A retrospective serial study tested whether ART initiation and durable HIV suppression were associated with changes in peripheral blood TRB repertoire composition and diversity. About 35% of the 30 participants with HIV were female.

Participants were included only if at least one PBMC sample before ART initiation and at least two post-ART samples were available. All participants with HIV were treated in the United States of America. Before DNA extraction, cryopreserved samples of roughly 0.95-10 million PBMC were thawed and washed. At the time of the earliest PBMC sample, participants with HIV were aged between about 23 and 54 years. PBMC samples were contributed by each participant from 1-4 timepoints before ART initiation and 2-8 timepoints after ART initiation, with a median of 7 samples. Serial HIV viral load, CD4+ T-cell count, ART history and demographic data were obtained for every participant. Genomic DNA was extracted from unsorted PBMC with a Qiagen kit on a QIAcube, processed in batches of 12 samples. Regarding this clone: The antigen it recognizes is unknown. No base-level quality is on record; no much larger clone is a single base apart.

CDR1 and CDR2 (LGHNA, YNFKEQ) derive from the germline V gene. The CDR3 numbers 15 residues from cysteine through phenylalanine. Only CDR3 DNA remains: 45 bases, in frame from the first base. The germline V end is reduced by 4 bases and the J end by 9 bases; junction bases left unmatched: 7. The immunoSEQ hsTCRB v3.0 assay was used at survey level resolution to sequence the TRB variable region. A depth of about 40,000-50,000 T-cell genomes per sample was targeted for TRB sequencing. TRB libraries were pooled and sequenced on an Illumina MiSeq using a v3 150-cycle kit. Concerning the study's data processing: Repertoire analysis was run in R within a reproducible Nextflow workflow that covered QC, data transformation and analysis. LymphoSeq2, an R package for exploring AIRR-Seq data, was used to implement the custom analyses. A few samples yielding fewer than 5000 total TRB sequences were excluded, leaving approximately 190 analyzed HIV repertoires. Among the roughly 190 retained HIV repertoires, 59 were collected before ART initiation and 129 were collected after ART initiation. Repertoires were downsampled to 5000 TRB nucleotide sequences, with summary statistics averaged over 100 downsampling iterations. Only TRB sequences with CDR3 regions of at least seven amino acids were retained for analysis. A Shannon entropy-derived clonality score and the Gini coefficient were used to measure diversity. In the repertoire networks, any two of the top 5000 CDR3 amino acid sequences were connected whenever the two sequences differed by an edit distance of one. For TRB CDR3 amino acid sequences, GLIPH2 was used to predict antigen specificity groups and MHC restriction. Known CMV, EBV, HIV or tissue antigen associations were flagged by matching CDR3 amino acid sequences against VDJdb and McPAS-TCR. Pre-ART, post-ART and control groups were compared with Wilcoxon signed-rank tests and Holm-Bonferroni correction. This immuneACCESS table, as held by TCRdb, lists in-frame sequences with V and J called but not all clones. Of the missing ones, under half trace to an unresolved V gene in checked studies; the others have no known cause. The D gene and trimming were derived from the DNA, and the V and J assignments and clone size from that table. A total of over 20,000 clones appear in this sample, 75% to 85% of them only once. The ten biggest clones cover about 19% of the sample.

General findings and caveats noted by the study authors: The samples span the years 2004 to 2017, and the ART regimens used at that time may not be as effective as current regimens. Starting ART was linked to a significant rise in TRB diversity, yet even with long-term ART the diversity remained significantly lower than in transplant donor controls. Inferences about post-ART repertoire changes were limited because no data were available on ART adherence, viral resistance or therapy changes. Expanded TRB clones identified before ART initiation dominated the repertoire across all time points, though the dominance fluctuated and decreased in many PLHIV after ART. CDR3 length ranges in HIV repertoires were narrower than in controls, and network structure suggested an antigen-experienced repertoire with only a slight naive shift after ART. Since PBMC availability was limited, sequencing covered only the TCR beta chain, with no alpha chain pairing. Because cell numbers in pre-ART samples were limited, unsorted PBMC were profiled instead of sorted CD4+ and CD8+ T cells.

The receptor comes from a young man with HIV. The sample in question was unsorted PBMCs, obtained 0.1 years before starting antiretroviral therapy. The V gene is TRBV4-2 and the J gene is TRBJ2-1, with TRBD2 identical over 12 junction bases. The DNA reads TGTGCCAGCAGCCCTCGGACTAGCGGGGAAAGTGAGCAGTTCTTC. The resulting protein is CASSPRTSGESEQFF.